These 25 T cell receptor beta chains were all obtained from the same sample, sequenced in a study of T cell changes during pregnancy in multiple sclerosis. Profiling relied on immunoSEQ multiplex PCR, and the TCRdb table lists in-frame clones only, not all of them. Counted here are approximately 30,000 clones, about nine tenths occurring once; the ten biggest clones make up over 8.5%. This specimen consisted of CD8+ T cells from peripheral blood mononuclear cells, obtained in the third trimester of pregnancy. These receptors were taken from a female donor with multiple sclerosis, enrolled in a pregnancy study.

The chain couples TRBV19 to TRBJ2-5, with D tentatively TRBD2 (6 bases). Germline values: CDR1 LNHDA, CDR2 SQIVND (reference sequence). Trimming pared 3 bases from V and 5 bases from J, leaving 19 bases between. The CDR3 has 16 residues. The CDR3 region is CASSIGTFPMRETQYF. In nucleotides, the CDR3 is TGTGCCAGTAGTATCGGGACTTTCCCTATGCGGGAGACCCAGTACTTC.

This chain joins TRBV27 and TRBJ2-2, with TRBD1 matching over 10 bases. V shed 7 bases, J shed 4 bases, and the junction held 3 bases outside the gene matches. The CDR3 has 14 residues. Germline CDR1 reads MNHEY; CDR2 reads SMNVEV (reference sequence). The CDR3: CASTWTGGTGELFF. The CDR3 DNA is TGTGCCAGCACCTGGACAGGGGGCACCGGGGAGCTGTTTTTT.

V usage is TRBV13 and J usage is TRBJ2-7; 10 bases are shared with TRBD1. The CDR3 runs 13 residues. Trimming took 4 bases from V and 5 from J; bases not matched to a gene: 2. CDR1 and CDR2 (germline): PRHDT, FYEKMQ (reference sequence). The CDR3 region has the DNA TGTGCCAGCAGCTCGACAGGGGGCGACGAGCAGTACTTC. Its translation: CASSSTGGDEQYF. The full variable domain, rest sourced from reference TRBV13 and TRBJ2-7, is AAGVIQSPRHLIKEKRETATLKCYPIPRHDTVYWYQQGPGQDPQFLISFYEKMQSDKGSIPDRFSAQQFSDYHSELNMSSLELGDSALYFCASSSTGGDEQYFGPGTRLTVT.

CDR3 coding DNA: TGTGCCAGCAGGACGGGGGAGGTGGGTGGCTACACCTTC. Translated, it gives CASRTGEVGGYTF. The chain carries TRBV2 and TRBJ1-2, with D possibly matching TRBD1 (5 bases). The CDR3 is 13 amino acids. Germline V lookup: CDR1 SNHLY, CDR2 FYNNEI. Trimming stripped 6 bases from V and 7 bases from J, with 15 bases between.

This chain uses TRBV7-3 with TRBJ2-5; 7 nucleotides align to TRBD2. Trimming at V came to 0 bases and at J to 4 bases, leaving 5 bases not matched to a gene. CDR3 length equals 15 residues. Germline V gives CDR1 SGHTA, CDR2 FQGTGA. The CDR3 DNA sequence: TGTGCCAGCAGCTTAACAGCGGGGCACCGAGAGACCCAGTACTTC. This codes for CASSLTAGHRETQYF.

The chain has TRBV18 and TRBJ2-7; 15 positions agree with TRBD2. Germline CDR1 and CDR2: KGHSH and LQKENI. The CDR3 has 18 residues. Losses at the gene ends were 3 bases for V and 5 bases for J; bases not matched to a gene: 11. CDR3 nucleotide sequence: TGTGCCAGCTCACCTCCGGGACTAGCGGGAGGCCAAAGGGACGAGCAGTACTTC. Its translation is CASSPPGLAGGQRDEQYF.

The CDR3 region has the DNA TGTGCCAGCAGTTACTCGGACAGAGGGTACACTGAAGCTTTCTTT. It translates to CASSYSDRGYTEAFF. This sequence joins TRBV6-5 and TRBJ1-1; possible D gene TRBD1, 6 bases. Trimming removed 0 bases from V and 3 bases from J, with 11 bases in between. Per the germline V gene, CDR1 is MNHEY and CDR2 is SVGAGI. The CDR3 consists of 15 residues.

The chain recombines TRBV2 with TRBJ2-3; TRBD2 agrees at 10 bases. This CDR3 contains 16 residues. Germline assignment: CDR1 SNHLY and CDR2 FYNNEI. Trimming took 5 bases from V and 2 from J; bases not matched to a gene: 7. CDR3 in amino acids: CASSPPSGRDTDTQYF. The CDR3 DNA sequence: TGTGCCAGCAGTCCCCCTAGCGGGAGAGACACAGATACGCAGTATTTT.

The J gene is TRBJ2-5, the V gene TRBV2, with TRBD1 matching 7 bases. This CDR3 has 15 amino acids. Germline loops: CDR1 SNHLY, CDR2 FYNNEI. The V gene end was trimmed by 5 bases and the J gene end by 5 bases; junction bases not matched to a gene: 11. The CDR3 DNA follows: TGTGCCAGCAGTCATCCTGACAGGGCGGAGGAGACCCAGTACTTC. Translating it yields CASSHPDRAEETQYF. Full variable domain (outside the CDR3, taken from reference TRBV2 and TRBJ2-5): EPEVTQTPSHQVTQMGQEVILRCVPISNHLYFYWYRQILGQKVEFLVSFYNNEISEKSEIFDDQFSVERPDGSNFTLKIRSTKLEDSAMYFCASSHPDRAEETQYFGPGTRLLVL.

The rearrangement uses TRBV7-9 and TRBJ1-3; 8 nucleotides align to TRBD1. The V gene's germline CDR1 is SEHNR and CDR2 FQNEAQ (reference sequence). After removal of 5 bases from V and 2 bases from J, the junction contained 11 bases not matched to a gene. The CDR3 runs 17 residues. The DNA of the CDR3 is TGTGCCAGCAGCCCCCCCGGGACAGGATTTACTGGAAACACCATATATTTT. It codes for CASSPPGTGFTGNTIYF.

The chain uses TRBV19 and TRBJ2-1; 10 bases map to TRBD2. The CDR3 is 18 residues long. Germline V gene data show CDR1 as LNHDA and CDR2 as SQIVND (reference sequence). V shed 5 bases and J 3 bases; nucleotides not matched to a gene: 13. CDR3 residues: CASSDPSSGRAIYNEQFF. The CDR3 bases are TGTGCCAGTAGTGACCCATCCAGCGGGAGGGCCATCTACAATGAGCAGTTCTTC.

A few counts support this clone. The chain uses TRBV27 and TRBJ2-7, with a tentative D call TRBD2 (6 bases). V lost 3 bases, J lost 0 bases, and 15 bases lay in between. CDR1 is MNHEY, CDR2 SMNVEV, per germline (reference sequence). The CDR3 covers 16 residues. The CDR3 DNA follows: TGTGCCAGCAGTTTGACAAGGGCGGGAAGCTCCTACGAGCAGTACTTC. Its translation: CASSLTRAGSSYEQYF.

The J gene is TRBJ2-7, the V gene TRBV5-1; a possible D gene is TRBD2 (6 bases). Germline assignment: CDR1 SGHRS and CDR2 YFSETQ. V was trimmed by 2 bases and J by 5 bases, leaving 14 bases between them. This CDR3 is built from 14 residues. CDR3 nucleotides: TGCGCCAGCAGCTTCGGGGGAGTAGCCAACGAGCAGTACTTC. Translating gives CASSFGGVANEQYF. The full variable domain, completed using reference TRBV5-1 and TRBJ2-7, is KAGVTQTPRYLIKTRGQQVTLSCSPISGHRSVSWYQQTPGQGLQFLFEYFSETQRNKGNFPGRFSGRQFSNSRSEMNVSTLELGDSALYLCASSFGGVANEQYFGPGTRLTVT.

V gene TRBV5-4 combines with J gene TRBJ2-4; D may be TRBD2 (5 bases). In germline, CDR1 is SGHNT, CDR2 YYREEE (reference sequence). CDR3 length: 16 amino acids. V was trimmed by 3 bases and J by 0 bases, leaving 13 bases between them. This CDR3 is CASSSGSQLAKNIQYF. The CDR3 DNA follows: TGTGCCAGCAGCTCGGGGTCCCAACTAGCCAAAAACATTCAGTACTTC.

This clone has only a few counts. V gene TRBV7-9 combines with J gene TRBJ1-2; 8 nucleotides line up with TRBD1. The germline V gene has CDR1 SEHNR and CDR2 FQNEAQ (reference sequence). The junction had 7 bases not matched to a gene; V was cut back by 7 bases and J by 6 bases. The length of the CDR3 is 13 residues. The CDR3 spells CASIGQGEDGYTF. As DNA, the CDR3 is TGTGCCAGCATCGGACAGGGTGAGGATGGCTACACCTTC.

The chain has TRBV15 and TRBJ1-4; the match to TRBD1 covers 9 bases. CDR1 is LNHNV and CDR2 is YYDKDF in the germline V gene (reference sequence). V shed 4 bases and J 8 bases; nucleotides not matched to a gene: 14. This CDR3 contains 17 residues. The chain's CDR3 is CATSKHPRDRVEEKLFF. CDR3 nucleotides: TGTGCCACCAGCAAACATCCTCGGGACAGGGTTGAAGAAAAACTGTTTTTT.

This clone was picked up one time. The chain carries TRBV28 and TRBJ1-2, with D uncertain. With 5 bases removed from V and 4 bases from J, the gap between germline ends came to 11 bases. The CDR3 is 13 residues long. CDR1 and CDR2 (germline): MDHEN, SYDVKM. DNA for the CDR3: TGTGCCAGCAGTCGGATTAGCAGCTATGGCTACACCTTC. This sequence encodes CASSRISSYGYTF.

The V and J genes are TRBV9 and TRBJ2-1; perhaps TRBD1 as D (6 bases). The CDR3 sequence is 19 residues long. Between the trimmed V and J ends, which lost 4 bases and 8 bases, there was a span of 31 bases. CDR1 is SGDLS, CDR2 YYNGEE, per germline. CDR3 bases: TGTGCCAGCAGCCCTCCGACGGACAGAGGCGAAGGTCCGATCGATGAGCAGTTCTTC. Translating it yields CASSPPTDRGEGPIDEQFF.

J is TRBJ1-1 and V is TRBV7-9; 7 bases are shared with TRBD1. The CDR3 extends over 14 amino acids. The germline V gene encodes CDR1 SEHNR and CDR2 FQNEAQ (reference sequence). The ends lost 6 bases at V and 0 bases at J; junction bases unmatched: 4. CDR3 DNA: TGTGCCAGCAGGGCAGGGGGAATGAACACTGAAGCTTTCTTT. Translated: CASRAGGMNTEAFF.

The rearrangement links TRBV19 to TRBJ2-4; 8 nucleotides match TRBD1. The CDR3 extends over 14 amino acids. Germline V gene lookup returns CDR1 LNHDA and CDR2 SQIVND (reference sequence). The V segment lost 5 bases and the J segment 7 bases; nucleotides outside the gene matches: 7. The CDR3 reads CASSAQGAVNIQYF. CDR3 coding DNA: TGTGCCAGTAGTGCGCAGGGGGCGGTTAACATTCAGTACTTC.

J is TRBJ2-2 and V is TRBV6-4, with TRBD2 identical over 11 bases. Germline V gene sequence: CDR1 MRHNA, CDR2 SNTAGT. The CDR3 loop spans 19 amino acids. V gave up 2 bases and J gave up 8 bases; unmatched junction bases: 16. The chain's CDR3 is CASSDPPFSGGAGWGELFF. CDR3 DNA sequence: TGTGCCAGCAGTGACCCCCCCTTTAGCGGGGGGGCCGGTTGGGGGGAGCTGTTTTTT.

The chain joins TRBV2 to TRBJ1-1; a weak D match, TRBD1 (5 bases). V lost 6 bases, J lost 3 bases, and 14 bases lay in between. This CDR3 has 14 residues. Per the germline V gene, CDR1 is SNHLY and CDR2 is FYNNEI. The CDR3 DNA reads as TGTGCCAGCAGCCCTCGACAGTACTACACTGAAGCTTTCTTT. This sequence encodes CASSPRQYYTEAFF.

With respect to this clone: Distinct nucleotide sequences in the sample also encode this CDR3. This chain links TRBV27 with TRBJ1-1; D not certain. The CDR3 contains 13 residues. V was cut by 3 bases and J by 1 base, with 6 bases left in between. CDR1 and CDR2 (germline): MNHEY, SMNVEV (reference sequence). CDR3 region: CASSFGGNTEAFF. In DNA, the CDR3 is TGTGCCAGCAGTTTCGGCGGGAACACTGAAGCTTTCTTT.

The genes are TRBV29-1 and TRBJ2-2, with 8 bases lining up with TRBD2. Germline CDR1 reads SQVTM; CDR2 reads ANQGSEA. The CDR3 runs to 17 residues. The ends lost 1 base at V and 1 base at J; junction bases unmatched: 8. The CDR3: CSVEGTGGLGNTGELFF. CDR3 DNA: TGCAGCGTTGAAGGGACGGGAGGGCTCGGGAACACCGGGGAGCTGTTTTTT.

This clone was observed a single time. The rearrangement links TRBV5-1 to TRBJ2-1, with D unresolved. The ends were cut back, 0 bases at V and 10 bases at J, with 5 bases in the middle. Germline V gives CDR1 SGHRS, CDR2 YFSETQ. This CDR3 contains 11 residues. The chain's CDR3 is CASSLGGEQFF. The CDR3 DNA sequence: TGCGCCAGCAGCTTGGGCGGCGAGCAGTTCTTC.